This TCR beta chain was found in a study of shared clonotypes between healthy human individuals. The method was immunoSEQ multiplex PCR; TCRdb's version includes in-frame clones alone and lacks a portion of them. The data contain some 2,500,000 clones, 85% to 95% of them singletons. Trimming removed 3 bases from V and 1 base from J, with 15 bases in between. CDR3 size: 16 residues. From germline, CDR1 is KGHSH and CDR2 LQKENI. The sequenced sample was naive CD4+ T cells from PBMCs. The subset here: CD45RA+ positively selected. The clonotype was recovered from a man aged 18 to 30 in good health. Some clones in this sample may be carry-over from other donors' samples. The V and J genes are TRBV18 and TRBJ1-1, with D maybe TRBD1 (5 bases). This CDR3 reads CASSPLSQGTNTEAFF. CDR3 bases: TGTGCCAGCTCACCCTTAAGCCAGGGTACGAACACTGAAGCTTTCTTT.